The next 9 T cell receptor beta chains were all read from a single sample in a study of T cell repertoires in ileal Crohn's disease. TCRdb's table, derived via immunoSEQ multiplex PCR, lists solely in-frame clones and lacks some. Here the sample spans 4,000 to 5,000 clones, about 70% being singletons. Material: ileal tissue. These receptors all stem from an adult with Crohn's disease.

The chain has TRBV7-9 and TRBJ2-5; TRBD2 might be the D (5 bases). Deletions cut 5 bases from V and 4 bases from J, with 17 bases between. Germline CDR1 SEHNR, CDR2 FQNEAQ (reference sequence). The CDR3 totals 15 residues. The CDR3 is CASSQDLAGAETQYF. The DNA for the CDR3 is TGTGCCAGCAGCCAGGACTTGGCGGGCGCAGAGACCCAGTACTTC.

The genes are TRBV30 and TRBJ2-5, with TRBD1 as a possible D gene (5 bases). Germline V gives CDR1 GTSNPN, CDR2 SVGIG (reference sequence). This CDR3 region has 13 residues. Deletions cut 2 bases from V and 5 bases from J, with 12 bases between. The CDR3 region has the DNA TGTGCCTGGAGTCCTGACAGCTCGGAGACCCAGTACTTC. Protein sequence: CAWSPDSSETQYF.

The gene calls are TRBV7-3 and TRBJ1-2, with D perhaps matching TRBD1 (5 bases). Germline values: CDR1 SGHTA, CDR2 FQGTGA. The V end was cut by 2 bases, the J end by 5 bases, with 6 bases between. The CDR3 is 12 residues long. The CDR3 reads CASSLRGYGYTF. The CDR3 coding sequence is TGTGCCAGCAGCTTACGGGGGTATGGCTACACCTTC.

V usage is TRBV27 and J usage is TRBJ1-5, with 9 bases aligning to TRBD1. This CDR3 is built from 16 residues. Per the germline V gene, CDR1 is MNHEY and CDR2 is SMNVEV (reference sequence). Trimming removed 5 bases from V and 3 bases from J; junction bases left unmatched: 8. In DNA, the CDR3 is TGTGCCAGCAGTGCACAAACAGGGGGCGACAATCAGCCCCAGCATTTT. Translating it yields CASSAQTGGDNQPQHF.

There are a few counts of this clone. The rearrangement links TRBV27 to TRBJ1-2, with D hard to call. V gave up 4 bases and J gave up 2 bases, with 5 bases separating them. The CDR3 consists of 12 residues. Germline V lookup: CDR1 MNHEY, CDR2 SMNVEV (reference sequence). The CDR3 reads CASSSGNYGYTF. For the CDR3, the DNA is TGTGCCAGCAGTTCGGGGAACTATGGCTACACCTTC.

This chain uses TRBV2 with TRBJ2-5; D is unclear. From germline, CDR1 is SNHLY and CDR2 FYNNEI. V was clipped by 4 bases and J by 1 base, with 4 bases between them. The CDR3 sequence is 12 residues long. The CDR3 loop is CASSVVQETQYF. The DNA of the CDR3 is TGTGCCAGCAGTGTAGTCCAAGAGACCCAGTACTTC.

This clone was counted only a few times. The chain is built from TRBV29-1 and TRBJ2-3; D call uncertain. CDR1 is SQVTM, CDR2 ANQGSEA, per germline. The V and J ends lost 8 bases and 0 bases respectively, with 6 bases between them. The CDR3 is made up of 11 amino acids. CDR3 loop: CSLSSTDTQYF. CDR3 coding DNA: TGCAGCCTGAGCAGCACAGATACGCAGTATTTT.

V and J are TRBV5-6 and TRBJ1-1; 8 bases fit TRBD1. V lost 4 bases, J lost 6 bases, and 5 bases stayed unmatched. The germline gives CDR1 SGHDT, CDR2 YYEEEE. There are 13 residues in the CDR3. The CDR3 region has the DNA TGTGCCAGCAGCCGACAGGGGATTTCTGAAGCTTTCTTT. It specifies CASSRQGISEAFF. Variable domain in full (rest from reference TRBV5-6 and TRBJ1-1): DAGVTQSPTHLIKTRGQQVTLRCSPKSGHDTVSWYQQALGQGPQFIFQYYEEEERQRGNFPDRFSGHQFPNYSSELNVNALLLGDSALYLCASSRQGISEAFFGQGTRLTVV.

This clone was recorded only once. The V call is TRBV30, the J call TRBJ1-4, with a weak D call TRBD1 (5 bases). The germline V gene encodes CDR1 GTSNPN and CDR2 SVGIG (reference sequence). This CDR3 has 13 amino acids. The V gene lost 1 base and the J gene lost 5 bases, with 8 bases spanning the gap. Written as DNA, the CDR3 is TGTGCCTGGAGTGCAGGGTCCAATGAAAAACTGTTTTTT. Residues: CAWSAGSNEKLFF.